These 25 T cell receptor beta chains came from one sample sequenced in a study. TCRdb used MiXCR to reprocess the RT-PCR reads, holding one entry per CDR3 protein. The sample has approximately 6,500 distinct CDR3 sequences, roughly 92% seen once. Sample: memory CD4+ T cells from blood. These receptor sequences come from a female donor in good health, serving as a healthy control.

A remark on this clonotype: Found in a library prepared for alpha chains, this beta chain is an off-target read, and its abundance has little meaning. The V gene is TRBV6-1, the J gene TRBJ1-5, with 9 positions matching TRBD1. This CDR3 contains 15 residues. V lost 6 bases to trimming and J lost 1 base; unmatched junction nucleotides: 4. Germline values: CDR1 MNHNS, CDR2 SASEGT. This chain's CDR3 is CASSPGQGSNQPQHF. The CDR3 DNA sequence: TGTGCCAGCAGCCCGGGACAGGGCAGCAATCAGCCCCAGCATTTT.

In its sample, this clonotype was seen once. A library prepared for alpha chains yielded this beta chain as an off-target read; its size is of little meaning. The rearrangement joins TRBV20-1 to TRBJ2-7; TRBD2 might be the D (6 bases). Trimming pared 6 bases from V and 6 bases from J, leaving 21 bases between. Germline lookup yields CDR1 DFQATT and CDR2 SNEGSKA (reference sequence). This CDR3 has 14 residues. The CDR3 sequence: CSATRETKAGEQYF. DNA for the CDR3: TGCAGTGCGACGCGTGAGACAAAAGCGGGCGAGCAGTACTTC.

Turning to this clonotype: This beta chain is off target for a library built for alpha chains, so its abundance means little. J is TRBJ2-1 and V is TRBV5-1; 10 bases line up with TRBD2. V was pared by 4 bases and J by 7 bases, with 11 bases of the junction left unmatched. CDR3 length: 16 residues. Germline lookup yields CDR1 SGHRS and CDR2 YFSETQ. CDR3 sequence: CASSQNLAGGPNEQFF. The CDR3, as DNA: TGCGCCAGCAGCCAAAATTTAGCGGGAGGCCCTAATGAGCAGTTCTTC.

As for this clonotype: This beta chain turned up in a library designed for alpha chains; as an off-target read, its abundance says little. Here the CDR3 reads CSAKGDRERSPLHF. CDR3 in DNA: TGCAGTGCTAAGGGAGACAGGGAACGCTCACCCCTCCACTTT. This rearrangement joins TRBV20-1 to TRBJ1-6; 7 bases line up with TRBD1. J lost 10 bases, V lost 4 bases, and 10 bases had no gene match. CDR1 DFQATT and CDR2 SNEGSKA come from the germline V gene (reference sequence). This CDR3 is 14 amino acids long.

Concerning this clonotype: Because the library targeted alpha chains, this beta chain is an off-target read whose size means little. The chain links TRBV20-1 to TRBJ2-3; D gene ambiguous. This CDR3 contains 14 residues. CDR1 is DFQATT, CDR2 SNEGSKA, per germline (reference sequence). Trimming cost V 6 bases and J 1 base, with 14 bases left between them. The CDR3 here is CSATQGLGTDTQYF. CDR3 coding DNA: TGCAGTGCCACCCAAGGATTGGGCACAGATACGCAGTATTTT.

A note on this clonotype: This beta chain appears as a stray read in a library generated for alpha chains; its size is not informative. This chain joins TRBV7-2 and TRBJ2-7, with 7 bases identical to TRBD1. Germline assignment: CDR1 SGHTA and CDR2 FQGNSA. CDR3 size: 12 residues. Trimming removed 5 bases from V and 11 bases from J; junction bases left unmatched: 9. The CDR3, as DNA: TGTGCCAGCAGCCAAACCGACAGGGTAGAGTACTTC. Translated: CASSQTDRVEYF.

As concerns this clonotype: This beta chain represents an off-target read in a library built for alpha chains; its size is of limited meaning. This sequence joins TRBV5-1 and TRBJ1-2; a possible D gene is TRBD1 (6 bases). Trimming removed 2 bases at V and 2 bases at J, with 10 bases between. The CDR3 spans 14 residues. CDR1 and CDR2 from the germline V gene are SGHRS and YFSETQ. This CDR3 reads CASSLGGPNYGYTF. The CDR3 DNA reads as TGCGCCAGCAGCTTAGGGGGGCCGAACTATGGCTACACCTTC.

Concerning this clonotype itself: This beta chain appears as a stray read in a library generated for alpha chains; its size is not informative. Here the CDR3 DNA reads TGCAGCGTTAGGGGAGACACAGATACGCAGTATTTT. This codes for CSVRGDTDTQYF. The V and J genes are TRBV29-1 and TRBJ2-3; perhaps D is TRBD1 or TRBD2 (5 bases each). Germline assignment: CDR1 SQVTM and CDR2 ANQGSEA. The germline V and J ends were trimmed by 5 bases and 2 bases, with 8 bases remaining between them. This CDR3 comprises 12 residues.

Details on this clonotype: The library was built for alpha chains, so this beta chain is an off-target read and its size means little. The chain carries TRBV29-1 and TRBJ2-3; D might be TRBD2 (6 bases). This CDR3 has 14 residues. CDR1 and CDR2 (germline): SQVTM, ANQGSEA. V was pared by 4 bases and J by 5 bases, with 16 bases between. The CDR3 reads CSVGSLAKRDTQYF. For the CDR3, the DNA is TGCAGCGTTGGTTCACTAGCTAAGAGAGATACGCAGTATTTT.

Remarks on this clonotype: The library was designed around alpha chains, so this beta chain is a stray read whose abundance carries little weight. CDR3 sequence reads: CASRDHADGGWYEQYF. The CDR3 region has the DNA TGTGCCAGCAGGGACCACGCTGACGGGGGGTGGTACGAGCAGTACTTC. V gene TRBV28 combines with J gene TRBJ2-7; 7 bases agree with TRBD2. The CDR3 loop spans 16 amino acids. Trimming took 6 bases from V and 4 from J; bases not matched to a gene: 15. Germline loops: CDR1 MDHEN, CDR2 SYDVKM.

This clonotype occurred once. In a library made to pick up alpha chains, this beta chain is a stray read with a size that means little. The CDR3 bases are TGTGCCAGCAGCGTAGTCGCAATGGCAGATACGCAGTATTTT. As protein: CASSVVAMADTQYF. The chain joins TRBV9 to TRBJ2-3; D unclear. The CDR3 totals 14 residues. Germline assignment: CDR1 SGDLS and CDR2 YYNGEE. V shed 0 bases and J shed 4 bases, with 9 bases lying between them.

Regarding this clonotype: This beta chain was picked up by a library intended for alpha chains and is off target, so its count carries little meaning. The V call is TRBV4-1, the J call TRBJ2-7; 8 nucleotides agree with TRBD2. This CDR3 has 15 residues. Germline assignment: CDR1 MGHRA and CDR2 YSYEKL. The V segment lost 1 base and the J segment 2 bases; nucleotides outside the gene matches: 4. The CDR3 coding sequence is TGCGCCAGCAGCCAAGTCGGTAGCGGGGCCTACGAGCAGTACTTC. Translating it yields CASSQVGSGAYEQYF.

Worth noting for this clonotype: This beta chain represents an off-target read in a library built for alpha chains; its size is of limited meaning. This chain links TRBV12-3 or TRBV12-4 with TRBJ1-2; D is possibly TRBD1 (6 bases). This CDR3 is 15 amino acids long. The V and J ends lost 6 bases and 0 bases respectively, with 14 bases between them. The CDR3 nucleotides are TGTGCCAGCAGCCCCTCAGGGGCAACTAACTATGGCTACACCTTC. Translation gives CASSPSGATNYGYTF.

Of note for this clonotype: This beta chain represents an off-target read in a library built for alpha chains; its size is of limited meaning. The chain is built from TRBV27 and TRBJ2-6, with unresolved D. The ends were cut back, 4 bases at V and 0 bases at J, with 10 bases in the middle. This CDR3 contains 16 residues. CDR1 MNHEY and CDR2 SMNVEV come from the germline V gene (reference sequence). The CDR3 reads CASSSYVSSGANVLTF. DNA of the CDR3: TGTGCCAGCAGTTCATATGTGTCCTCTGGGGCCAACGTCCTGACTTTC.

About this clonotype: This beta chain was picked up by a library intended for alpha chains and is off target, so its count carries little meaning. This chain uses TRBV5-5 with TRBJ1-2, with 7 bases fitting TRBD1. This CDR3 spans 16 amino acids. The trim removed 4 bases at V and 5 bases at J, leaving 14 bases unmatched. Germline CDR1 reads SGHKS; CDR2 reads YYEKEE (reference sequence). In nucleotides, the CDR3 is TGTGCCAGCAGCGTCACTACCGGGACAGAGGATTATGGCTACACCTTC. Translation: CASSVTTGTEDYGYTF.

As concerns this clonotype: This beta chain lies outside the target of a library built for alpha chains; its clone size means little. This chain links TRBV7-2 with TRBJ2-1, with D unclear. The CDR3 runs 14 residues. Deletions cut 7 bases from V and 0 bases from J, with 10 bases between. Germline V gene data show CDR1 as SGHTA and CDR2 as FQGNSA. CDR3 protein: CASMRQASYNEQFF. The DNA for the CDR3 is TGTGCCAGCATGAGGCAGGCCTCCTACAATGAGCAGTTCTTC. Filled out from reference TRBV7-2 and TRBJ2-1, the complete variable domain reads GAGVSQSPSNKVTEKGKDVELRCDPISGHTALYWYRQSLGQGLEFLIYFQGNSAPDKSGLPSDRFSAERTGGSVSTLTIQRTQQEDSAVYLCASMRQASYNEQFFGPGTRLTVL.

Note on this clonotype: This beta chain represents an off-target read in a library built for alpha chains; its size is of limited meaning. The chain has TRBV6-2 or TRBV6-3 and TRBJ2-3, with no clear D. Germline loops: CDR1 MNHEY, CDR2 SVGEGT. V gave up 8 bases and J gave up 4 bases, with 16 bases separating them. This CDR3 has 14 amino acids. DNA of the CDR3: TGTGCCAGCGTTCGTTACGGTGCAGCAGATACGCAGTATTTT. Protein sequence: CASVRYGAADTQYF.

Comment on this clonotype: This beta chain is an unintended read in a library built for alpha chains; its size means little. The chain uses TRBV15 and TRBJ1-2; no clear D gene. The CDR3 spans 14 residues. Trimming pared 0 bases from V and 4 bases from J, leaving 9 bases between. Germline CDR1 is LNHNV and CDR2 is YYDKDF (reference sequence). DNA for the CDR3: TGTGCCACCAGCAGAGATGTGGACCTCTATGGCTACACCTTC. Protein product: CATSRDVDLYGYTF.

Comment on this clonotype: Its ends do not fully match the called genes, so a read error is possible. This beta chain is an unintended read in a library built for alpha chains; its size means little. V gene TRBV20-1 combines with J gene TRBJ2-5, with D possibly being TRBD1 (6 bases). Germline-derived CDR1 and CDR2 are DFQATT and SNEGSKA (reference sequence). The CDR3 is 13 residues long. CDR3 amino acids: CSAAPRGQGTQYF. CDR3 in DNA: TGCAGTGCCGCACCCAGGGGTCAAGGGACCCAGTACTTC.

On this clonotype itself: This beta chain turned up in a library designed for alpha chains; as an off-target read, its abundance says little. The chain has TRBV20-1 and TRBJ2-3; 11 bases are a match to TRBD1. The germline V gene has CDR1 DFQATT and CDR2 SNEGSKA (reference sequence). The CDR3 loop spans 15 amino acids. V lost 0 bases, J lost 6 bases, and 5 bases stayed unmatched. The CDR3 sequence: CSARERTGGADTQYF. For the CDR3, the DNA is TGCAGTGCTAGAGAGAGGACAGGGGGCGCGGATACGCAGTATTTT.

A word on this clonotype: Found in a library prepared for alpha chains, this beta chain is an off-target read, and its abundance has little meaning. This chain connects TRBV10-3 to TRBJ2-2; no clear D gene. Germline V lookup: CDR1 ENHRY, CDR2 SYGVKD. The CDR3 is made up of 11 amino acids. With 7 bases removed from V and 3 bases from J, the gap between germline ends came to 3 bases. The CDR3 region is CAIKDTGELFF. Written as DNA, the CDR3 is TGTGCCATCAAAGACACCGGGGAGCTGTTTTTT.

As for this clonotype: The size of this beta chain means little, since it is a stray read in a library made for alpha chains. J is TRBJ1-1 and V is TRBV10-3, with 9 bases identical to TRBD1. The V gene end was trimmed by 4 bases and the J gene end by 4 bases; junction bases not matched to a gene: 7. The length of the CDR3 is 15 residues. Germline V CDR1 and CDR2: ENHRY, SYGVKD. CDR3 region: CAISVDRGFGTEAFF. DNA of the CDR3: TGTGCCATCAGTGTGGACAGGGGATTTGGCACTGAAGCTTTCTTT.

As to this clonotype: Because the library targeted alpha chains, this beta chain is an off-target read whose size means little. The chain uses TRBV20-1 and TRBJ1-2, with D hard to call. The V gene's germline CDR1 is DFQATT and CDR2 SNEGSKA (reference sequence). The CDR3 sequence is 10 residues long. V lost 4 bases to trimming and J lost 3 bases, with 3 bases between them. CDR3 DNA: TGCAGTGCTACCTACTATGGCTACACCTTC. This translates into CSATYYGYTF.

As regards this clonotype: Because the library targeted alpha chains, this beta chain is an off-target read whose size means little. The chain carries TRBV7-2 and TRBJ2-1, with D perhaps TRBD1 or TRBD2 (5 bases each). Per germline, CDR1 SGHTA and CDR2 FQGNSA. The V gene lost 5 bases and the J gene lost 2 bases, with 13 bases spanning the gap. The CDR3 consists of 15 residues. For the CDR3, the DNA is TGTGCCAGCAGCGACCGGGACCCAGCCTACAATGAGCAGTTCTTC. Encoded protein: CASSDRDPAYNEQFF.

A remark on this clonotype: Since the library was made to target alpha chains, this beta chain is a stray read and its abundance is not meaningful. The V and J genes are TRBV4-1 and TRBJ1-4; D call uncertain. Per germline, CDR1 MGHRA and CDR2 YSYEKL. CDR3 length: 15 amino acids. V dropped 5 bases and J dropped 8 bases, with 18 bases sitting between them. This CDR3 is CASSSRDTEYEKLFF. The CDR3 DNA reads as TGCGCCAGCAGCTCACGTGACACGGAATACGAAAAACTGTTTTTT.